Included here is one TCR beta chain sequence, with context. Antigen: not known. The sample originates from a study of post-analysis software for immune sequencing data. Study details: Included among the disease courses, which were recorded for the cohort, were relapsing-remitting, secondary progressive and progressive-relapsing multiple sclerosis.

Overall study findings and caveats: With F measure, samples from one preparation batch clustered together strongly. For normalized Chao1 diversity, multiple sclerosis patients scored significantly lower than controls did. The study found TRBV5-6, TRBV5-1 and TRBV20-1 among about five TRBV segments more frequent in patients than controls.

This CDR3 is 9 amino acids long. Germline V lookup: CDR1 MNHEY, CDR2 SMNVEV (reference sequence). The library was made from cDNA and included unique molecular identifiers. Input amounts of 1 to 10 million T cells were used. These gave about 500,000 cDNA molecules, so each molecule approximated one T cell. Each CDR3 protein gets one entry after TCRdb re-called the PCR reads with MiXCR. In the table there are hundreds of thousands of distinct CDR3 sequences, 30% of which are singletons. Sequences were obtained from blood. The receptor comes from a girl between 10 and 17 years old with multiple sclerosis. The chain combines TRBV27 with TRBJ2-5; D remains ambiguous. The DNA matches TRBJ2-7 better at its end, which makes the J call doubtful. The CDR3 here is CAGLDEQYF. The CDR3 region has the DNA TGTGCCGGCCTCGACGAGCAGTACTTC.